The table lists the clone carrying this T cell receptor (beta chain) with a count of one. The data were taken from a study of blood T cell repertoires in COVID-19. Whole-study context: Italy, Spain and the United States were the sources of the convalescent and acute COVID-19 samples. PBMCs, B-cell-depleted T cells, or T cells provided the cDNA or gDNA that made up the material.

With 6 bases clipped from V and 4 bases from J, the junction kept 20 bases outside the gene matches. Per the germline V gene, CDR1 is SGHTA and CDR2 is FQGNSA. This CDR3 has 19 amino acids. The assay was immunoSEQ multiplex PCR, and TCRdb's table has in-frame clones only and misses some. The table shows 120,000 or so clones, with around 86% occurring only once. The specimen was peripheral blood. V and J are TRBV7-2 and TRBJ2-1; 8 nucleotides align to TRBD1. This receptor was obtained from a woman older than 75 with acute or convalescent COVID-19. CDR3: CASRGDRGYGSGLYNEQFF. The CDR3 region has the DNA TGTGCCAGCAGAGGAGACAGGGGATACGGCTCCGGGTTGTACAATGAGCAGTTCTTC.